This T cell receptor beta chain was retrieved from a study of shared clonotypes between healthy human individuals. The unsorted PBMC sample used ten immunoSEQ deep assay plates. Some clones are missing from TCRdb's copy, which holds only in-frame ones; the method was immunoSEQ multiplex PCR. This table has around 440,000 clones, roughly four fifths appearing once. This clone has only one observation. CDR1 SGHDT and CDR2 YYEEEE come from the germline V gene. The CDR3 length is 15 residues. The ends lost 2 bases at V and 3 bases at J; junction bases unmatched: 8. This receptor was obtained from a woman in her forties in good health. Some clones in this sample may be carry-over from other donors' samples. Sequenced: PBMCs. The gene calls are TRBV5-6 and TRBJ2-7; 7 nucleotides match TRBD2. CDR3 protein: CASSLGWAGVYEQYF. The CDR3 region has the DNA TGTGCCAGCAGCTTAGGGTGGGCGGGAGTCTACGAGCAGTACTTC.